This T cell receptor beta chain was identified during a study of CD8+CD57+ T cells in acquired aplastic anemia. Study-wide context: The mean DNA yield obtained from sorted CD4+ and CD8+ cells came to approximately 3.2 ug.

Study-wide points: There were 25 to 30 CD8+ CDR3 sequences that occurred in both patients and controls.

Germline lookup yields CDR1 SNHLY and CDR2 FYNNEI. The CDR3 has 13 amino acids. Trimming took 8 bases from V and 5 from J, leaving 15 bases between them. The template for TCR beta VDJ and CDR3 sequence profiling was genomic DNA. TCRdb used MiXCR to reprocess the reads, holding one entry per CDR3 protein. The data contain fewer than 250,000 distinct CDR3 sequences, around 45% of them singletons. For this clonotype: The antigen remains unidentified.

All sequencing subjects had displayed CD8+CD57+ cell expansion on flow cytometry. There were no patients without severe acquired aplastic anemia. The sequence came from a human donor with aplastic anemia. Sequencing was performed on sorted CD4+, CD8+, or CD8+CD57+ T cells (not recorded which) from PBMCs. The chain has TRBV2 and TRBJ2-5; D ambiguous. DNA of the CDR3: TGTGCCAGCCGGGTCTCGATGGCGGAGACCCAGTACTTC. Protein sequence: CASRVSMAETQYF. The full variable domain, in which reference TRBV2 and TRBJ2-5 provide the parts outside the CDR3, is EPEVTQTPSHQVTQMGQEVILRCVPISNHLYFYWYRQILGQKVEFLVSFYNNEISEKSEIFDDQFSVERPDGSNFTLKIRSTKLEDSAMYFCASRVSMAETQYFGPGTRLLVL.